The present T cell receptor (beta chain) was sequenced within a study of OX40 agonist ivuxolimab in advanced cancers. Study details: Patients were dosed with the agonistic anti-OX40 (CD134) antibody ivuxolimab. Study-level results: Still undetermined is the antigen specificity of the expanded peripheral T cells. Both blood CD4+ and CD8+ T cells showed clonal growth by week 6 at 0.1 to 3.0 mg/kg.

Turning to this clone: Its antigen is not identified.

Excluded were patients having autoimmune disease history or systemic immunosuppression. Using immunoSEQ multiplex PCR, the repertoire was profiled, and TCRdb retains in-frame clones only, with some absent. The sample holds around 30,000 clones, about nine tenths seen once. There are 15 residues in the CDR3. Losses at the gene ends were 5 bases for V and 0 bases for J; bases not matched to a gene: 2. Germline V lookup: CDR1 MNHEY, CDR2 SVGAGI. Sequences were derived from CD4+ or CD8+ T cells sorted from blood, sampled in a trial of the OX40 agonist ivuxolimab. The clonotype originates from an adult with an advanced solid tumor such as melanoma, head and neck, liver or kidney cancer. The rearrangement uses TRBV6-5 and TRBJ2-3; 10 bases align to TRBD2. The CDR3 DNA is TGTGCCAGCAGTCTAGCGGGGGAGAGCACAGATACGCAGTATTTT. Protein: CASSLAGESTDTQYF.